This is a list of T cell receptor beta chains from one sample in a study of blood T cell repertoires in COVID-19. The assay was immunoSEQ multiplex PCR, and TCRdb's table has in-frame clones only and misses some. This table holds 200,000 to 250,000 clones, around 86% found once. Sequencing was carried out using peripheral blood. These receptors were taken from a man at least 80 years old with acute or convalescent COVID-19. The CDR3 runs from the conserved cysteine through the conserved F or W. Each record gives: V gene, J gene, CDR3 protein.

v_call: TRBV3-1/TRBV3-2
j_call: TRBJ2-7
cdr3_aa: CASSQVGRGNEQYF

v_call: TRBV18
j_call: TRBJ2-3
cdr3_aa: CASSRQESPVDTQYF

v_call: TRBV4-3
j_call: TRBJ1-2
cdr3_aa: CASSPTGGGGQGYTF

v_call: TRBV7-2
j_call: TRBJ2-1
cdr3_aa: CASSASRNEQFF

v_call: TRBV15
j_call: TRBJ2-7
cdr3_aa: CATSRARGSSDEQYF

v_call: TRBV5-1
j_call: TRBJ1-6
cdr3_aa: CASSASRGNSPLHF

v_call: TRBV29-1
j_call: TRBJ1-2
cdr3_aa: CSVGGGTGENYGYTF

v_call: TRBV6-5
j_call: TRBJ2-3
cdr3_aa: CASPTGARLDTQYF

v_call: TRBV19
j_call: TRBJ2-2
cdr3_aa: CASSPPGRGTGELFF

v_call: TRBV7-9
j_call: TRBJ1-1
cdr3_aa: CASSPQGLGTEAFF

v_call: TRBV11-3
j_call: TRBJ2-2
cdr3_aa: CASSLGGQTGNTGELFF

v_call: TRBV18
j_call: TRBJ1-3
cdr3_aa: CASSPGQANTIYF

v_call: TRBV2
j_call: TRBJ1-2
cdr3_aa: CASSRTDYGYTF

v_call: TRBV19
j_call: TRBJ1-5
cdr3_aa: CACCEASNQPQHF

v_call: TRBV7-2
j_call: TRBJ2-7
cdr3_aa: CASSSYSLGGYEQYF

v_call: TRBV7-2
j_call: TRBJ2-3
cdr3_aa: CASSLEGAGTDTQYF

v_call: TRBV19
j_call: TRBJ1-5
cdr3_aa: CASTRQGLSNQPQHF

v_call: TRBV5-5
j_call: TRBJ1-2
cdr3_aa: CASSLRREGRSYGYTF

v_call: TRBV28
j_call: TRBJ2-7
cdr3_aa: CASGGFYEQYF

v_call: TRBV9
j_call: TRBJ1-1
cdr3_aa: CASGNRVVNTEAFF

v_call: TRBV5-1
j_call: TRBJ1-1
cdr3_aa: CASSLDRGANTEAFF

v_call: TRBV29-1
j_call: TRBJ1-4
cdr3_aa: CSVGQGSRNEKLFF

v_call: TRBV6-5
j_call: TRBJ1-2
cdr3_aa: CASSVAGGRQGYTF

v_call: TRBV7-2
j_call: TRBJ2-4
cdr3_aa: CASSLPGLHIQYF

v_call: TRBV29-1
j_call: TRBJ1-3
cdr3_aa: CSVDGGAGNTIYF

v_call: TRBV27
j_call: TRBJ1-3
cdr3_aa: CASRRLDGNTIYF

v_call: TRBV10-2
j_call: TRBJ2-3
cdr3_aa: CASSLSGVPTDTQYF

v_call: TRBV5-1
j_call: TRBJ1-3
cdr3_aa: CASSPRQGSGDTIYF

v_call: TRBV7-2
j_call: TRBJ1-1
cdr3_aa: CASSPMLGGGTEAFF

v_call: TRBV5-1
j_call: TRBJ1-3
cdr3_aa: CASAEGLTGNTIYF

v_call: TRBV6-5
j_call: TRBJ2-5
cdr3_aa: CASRALGAYQETQYF

v_call: TRBV5-4
j_call: TRBJ1-1
cdr3_aa: CASSSRTGSNTEAFF

v_call: TRBV6-5
j_call: TRBJ1-1
cdr3_aa: CASSYSNRAGNTEAFF

v_call: TRBV7-3
j_call: TRBJ2-5
cdr3_aa: CASSLSGLLKETQYF

v_call: TRBV5-4
j_call: TRBJ2-2
cdr3_aa: CASSRTSGTNTGELFF

v_call: TRBV5-1
j_call: TRBJ2-2
cdr3_aa: CASSLWTSGKPPLSALNTGELFF

v_call: TRBV2
j_call: TRBJ1-3
cdr3_aa: CASSLPTGPSGGNTIYF

v_call: TRBV28
j_call: TRBJ1-1
cdr3_aa: CASSLAGSYTEAFF

v_call: TRBV5-1
j_call: TRBJ1-1
cdr3_aa: CASSLSRSIYQGAEAFF

v_call: TRBV19
j_call: TRBJ1-5
cdr3_aa: CASRGDPGGQPQHF

v_call: TRBV14
j_call: TRBJ2-1
cdr3_aa: CASSINRDNEQFF

v_call: TRBV4-2
j_call: TRBJ1-2
cdr3_aa: CASSRQGEGKRDGYTF